The 7 T cell receptor beta chains reported below all come from one sample, sequenced in a study of tumor-infiltrating lymphocytes in primary liver carcinoma. From about 20-30 mg of unsorted bulk tissue, DNA and RNA were co-extracted together. Starting from 500 ng of total RNA, TCR beta cDNA was produced with a primer in the constant region. Amplification in three nested multiplex PCR rounds with slightly modified ARM-PCR gave rise to TCR beta libraries. The two initial PCR rounds, about 9 cycles each, used TRBV1-TRBV30 forward and C-beta reverse primers. TCRdb re-called the multiplex PCR reads with MiXCR, one entry per CDR3 protein. The table has 75,000 to 80,000 distinct CDR3 sequences, about three quarters seen once. The sequencing input was tumor-adjacent normal liver tissue. Receptors originate from a man aged 40-49 years with primary liver carcinoma and hepatitis B virus infection.

On this clonotype itself: As the CDR3 is not closed by the conserved phenylalanine or tryptophan, this likely results from a read error. The gene calls are TRBV6-5 and TRBJ1-2, with D maybe TRBD1 (5 bases). Germline values: CDR1 MNHEY, CDR2 SVGAGI. The CDR3 extends over 14 amino acids. The CDR3 DNA reads TGTCCCAGCAGTCCCGACAGTATTAACTATGGCTACACCATC. Its translation: CPSSPDSINYGYTI.

This clonotype was seen more than once but under ten times. This clone may be a read error of a much larger clone one base away. V and J are TRBV29-1 and TRBJ2-1, with 7 positions matching TRBD2. Germline CDR1 SQVTM, CDR2 ANQGSEA. The CDR3 totals 10 residues. The CDR3 DNA reads TGCAGCGTTCTCCGGGAGGAGCACTTCTTC. Translation: CSVLREEHFF.

This clonotype was observed many times. The rearrangement joins TRBV28 to TRBJ1-2; 8 bases line up with TRBD1. CDR3 length: 15 residues. Germline V gives CDR1 MDHEN, CDR2 SYDVKM. CDR3 coding DNA: TGTGCTAGCCGTGGACAGGGCCTAGCTAACTATGGCTACACCTTC. Its protein product is CASRGQGLANYGYTF.

On this clonotype: One junction end does not reproduce the germline sequence, and a read error may be involved. This rearrangement joins TRBV11-2 to TRBJ2-7, with 8 positions matching TRBD2. CDR1 is SGHAT, CDR2 FQNNGV, per germline. CDR3 size: 13 residues. Here the CDR3 reads CASSFGGASELCF. DNA of the CDR3: TGTGCCAGCAGCTTCGGGGGGGCTAGCGAGCTGTGCTTC.

With respect to this clonotype: At one end, the junction sequence differs from germline, possibly due to a read error. This rearrangement joins TRBV6-5 to TRBJ2-2; D is perhaps TRBD2 (6 bases). Germline V gene lookup returns CDR1 MNHEY and CDR2 SVGAGI. CDR3 size: 13 residues. The CDR3, as DNA: TGTACCAGCAATTACCAGGACACCGGGGGGCTGTTTTTT. Protein sequence: CTSNYQDTGGLFF.

Comment on this clonotype: A read error may explain this, as a much larger clone is one base away. V and J are TRBV28 and TRBJ1-2; the D is unclear. CDR1 is MDHEN and CDR2 is SYDVKM in the germline V gene. The CDR3 length is 13 residues. V gave up 6 bases and J gave up 6 bases, with 14 bases separating them. CDR3 nucleotides: TGTGCCAGCAGGCTGACACCGAGGGATGGCTACACCTTC. Encoded protein: CASRLTPRDGYTF.

A remark on this clonotype: Germline is not matched at one junction end, which may reflect a read error. The rearrangement joins TRBV11-2 to TRBJ2-2; 10 bases are shared with TRBD2. Germline V gene sequence: CDR1 SGHAT, CDR2 FQNNGV. This CDR3 contains 17 residues. CDR3 region: CASSLDSGRTKTGELVF. As DNA, the CDR3 is TGTGCCAGCAGCTTAGATAGCGGGAGGACGAAAACCGGGGAGCTGGTTTTT.